What follows are 24 T cell receptor beta chains derived from one specimen sequenced in a study of T cell changes during pregnancy in multiple sclerosis. Generated by immunoSEQ multiplex PCR, the TCRdb table keeps only in-frame clones and is missing some. Of 70,000 to 80,000 clones in the sample, 90% to 95% are singletons; the top ten hold 0.43%. The starting material was CD4+ T cells from peripheral blood mononuclear cells, obtained before pregnancy. The receptors derive from a female donor with multiple sclerosis, enrolled in a pregnancy study.

This sequence joins TRBV28 and TRBJ2-4, with TRBD2 matching 13 bases. J gave up 8 bases and V 3 bases, and 10 bases lay outside the gene matches. The CDR3 is 17 amino acids. The germline V gene encodes CDR1 MDHEN and CDR2 SYDVKM. CDR3 sequence reads: CASSFTSGRALGDIQYF. CDR3 in DNA: TGTGCCAGCAGTTTTACTAGCGGGAGGGCCCTCGGGGACATTCAGTACTTC.

This clone has just one count. V and J are TRBV29-1 and TRBJ1-2; TRBD1 aligns across 7 bases. Germline CDR1 SQVTM, CDR2 ANQGSEA. The CDR3 is 13 residues long. J was trimmed by 0 bases and V by 2 bases; bases with no gene match: 0. The CDR3 protein is CSVEQGANYGYTF. The DNA for the CDR3 is TGCAGCGTTGAACAGGGGGCTAACTATGGCTACACCTTC. Together with reference TRBV29-1 and TRBJ1-2, the CDR3 gives the full variable domain: SAVISQKPSRDICQRGTSLTIQCQVDSQVTMMFWYRQQPGQSLTLIATANQGSEATYESGFVIDKFPISRPNLTFSTLTVSNMSPEDSSIYLCSVEQGANYGYTFGSGTRLTVV.

The V call is TRBV7-9, the J call TRBJ1-1; 8 positions agree with TRBD1. Germline assignment: CDR1 SEHNR and CDR2 FQNEAQ (reference sequence). The V gene end was trimmed by 5 bases and the J gene end by 0 bases; junction bases not matched to a gene: 5. This CDR3 is built from 15 residues. CDR3 DNA sequence: TGTGCCAGCAGCCCAGGGGACAGGATGAACACTGAAGCTTTCTTT. This sequence encodes CASSPGDRMNTEAFF.

This CDR3 is CASSLVQPDTQYF. For the CDR3, the DNA is TGTGCCAGCAGCTTAGTACAGCCAGATACGCAGTATTTT. The chain links TRBV7-9 to TRBJ2-3; D uncertain. Germline assignment: CDR1 SEHNR and CDR2 FQNEAQ (reference sequence). Trimming removed 1 base at V and 4 bases at J, with 6 bases between. There are 13 residues in the CDR3.

The rearrangement uses TRBV7-6 and TRBJ2-3; TRBD2 might be the D (6 bases). Per germline, CDR1 SGHVS and CDR2 FNYEAQ. V dropped 0 bases and J dropped 7 bases, with 14 bases sitting between them. This CDR3 region has 15 residues. For the CDR3, the DNA is TGTGCCAGCAGCTTAGCGCGGGGTCATCCATATACGCAGTATTTT. Amino acid sequence: CASSLARGHPYTQYF.

The chain recombines TRBV10-3 with TRBJ1-1, with 12 bases fitting TRBD1. The V segment lost 11 bases and the J segment 7 bases; nucleotides outside the gene matches: 17. The CDR3 has 16 residues. Germline loops: CDR1 ENHRY, CDR2 SYGVKD. CDR3 sequence: CASKPPTGQGAGEAFF. The CDR3 nucleotides are TGTGCCTCAAAGCCACCCACGGGACAGGGGGCTGGTGAAGCTTTCTTT.

The chain joins TRBV9 to TRBJ2-4; D might be TRBD1 (5 bases). V lost 0 bases to trimming and J lost 4 bases, with 5 bases between them. The CDR3 runs 13 residues. The germline V gene encodes CDR1 SGDLS and CDR2 YYNGEE. The CDR3 DNA is TGTGCCAGCAGCGTAGAGGGGAAAAACATTCAGTACTTC. The encoded protein is CASSVEGKNIQYF.

This chain joins TRBV6-1 and TRBJ1-6; TRBD1 might be the D (6 bases). Germline CDR1 is MNHNS and CDR2 is SASEGT. The CDR3 has 15 residues. Trimming stripped 2 bases from V and 10 bases from J, with 15 bases between. CDR3: CASSERGARGSPLHF. The CDR3 DNA reads as TGTGCCAGCAGTGAACGGGGGGCGCGGGGATCACCCCTCCACTTT.

The V gene is TRBV29-1, the J gene TRBJ2-3; tentative D call: TRBD2 (6 bases). The V end was cut by 5 bases, the J end by 4 bases, with 19 bases between. The CDR3 is 15 residues long. Germline V gene lookup returns CDR1 SQVTM and CDR2 ANQGSEA. CDR3: CSVKPITSRADTQYF. For the CDR3, the DNA is TGCAGCGTTAAACCTATTACTAGCCGTGCAGATACGCAGTATTTT.

This clone showed up just a few times. The chain has TRBV7-2 and TRBJ1-2, with 7 nucleotides matching TRBD1. CDR1 and CDR2 (germline): SGHTA, FQGNSA. V trimming: 4 bases; J trimming: 7 bases; junction bases outside the gene matches: 12. CDR3 length: 15 amino acids. CDR3 sequence (DNA): TGTGCCAGCAGCTCGCAACAGACAGGGCGAGGTGGCTACACCTTC. Translated: CASSSQQTGRGGYTF.

This chain joins TRBV4-1 and TRBJ2-7; TRBD2 aligns across 14 bases. V shed 5 bases and J 6 bases; nucleotides not matched to a gene: 6. This CDR3 has 15 amino acids. Germline CDR1 is MGHRA and CDR2 is YSYEKL. As DNA, the CDR3 is TGCGCCAGCAGCAAGGGACTAGCGGGAGACGGCGAGCAGTACTTC. The encoded protein is CASSKGLAGDGEQYF.

This clone was counted only a few times. This sequence joins TRBV2 and TRBJ1-2; no reliable D call. The CDR3 is made up of 13 amino acids. Looked up from germline, CDR1 is SNHLY and CDR2 is FYNNEI. V was trimmed by 2 bases and J by 4 bases, leaving 8 bases between them. CDR3 nucleotides: TGTGCCAGCAGTGAAACCAGGTCCTATGGCTACACCTTC. Translation: CASSETRSYGYTF.

V usage is TRBV7-2 and J usage is TRBJ1-4; perhaps TRBD1 as D (5 bases). Between the trimmed V and J ends, which lost 3 bases and 4 bases, there was a span of 18 bases. The CDR3 is 17 residues long. Germline V gene data show CDR1 as SGHTA and CDR2 as FQGNSA. In nucleotides, the CDR3 is TGTGCCAGCAGCTTCCGGGACTTCTCGAGTCGTAATGAAAAACTGTTTTTT. Translating it yields CASSFRDFSSRNEKLFF.

The chain employs TRBV19 and TRBJ1-2; the match to TRBD1 covers 9 bases. The V gene's germline CDR1 is LNHDA and CDR2 SQIVND (reference sequence). Unmatched junction bases numbered 10, after V lost 4 bases and J lost 4 bases. The CDR3 spans 16 residues. CDR3 DNA: TGTGCCAGTAGTACAACGGGACAGGGTAAAGTCTATGGCTACACCTTC. It yields the protein CASSTTGQGKVYGYTF. The full variable domain, with the rest looked up from reference TRBV19 and TRBJ1-2, is DGGITQSPKYLFRKEGQNVTLSCEQNLNHDAMYWYRQDPGQGLRLIYYSQIVNDFQKGDIAEGYSVSREKKESFPLTVTSAQKNPTAFYLCASSTTGQGKVYGYTFGSGTRLTVV.

The chain is built from TRBV9 and TRBJ2-7; tentatively, D is TRBD1 (7 bases). The CDR3 runs to 15 residues. V shed 0 bases and J shed 2 bases, with 12 bases lying between them. Germline V CDR1 and CDR2: SGDLS, YYNGEE. CDR3 protein: CASSVGAGGTYEQYF. CDR3 bases: TGTGCCAGCAGCGTAGGGGCAGGGGGGACCTACGAGCAGTACTTC.

V is TRBV27 and J is TRBJ2-3, with no clear D. This CDR3 region has 11 residues. V lost 3 bases and J lost 6, with 4 bases in between. Germline V gives CDR1 MNHEY, CDR2 SMNVEV (reference sequence). CDR3: CASSFLDTQYF. The CDR3 DNA is TGTGCCAGCAGTTTCTTGGATACGCAGTATTTT.

This clone was picked up one time. The chain recombines TRBV6-4 with TRBJ2-1; TRBD2 aligns across 11 bases. The germline V gene encodes CDR1 MRHNA and CDR2 SNTAGT. The CDR3 runs to 16 residues. V gave up 0 bases and J gave up 6 bases; unmatched junction bases: 4. The CDR3 here is CASSDSTSGGSNEQFF. The DNA for the CDR3 is TGTGCCAGCAGTGACTCTACTAGCGGGGGTAGCAATGAGCAGTTCTTC.

The chain uses TRBV28 and TRBJ1-5, with TRBD1 matching over 9 bases. V lost 2 bases, J lost 7 bases, and 6 bases stayed unmatched. Germline V gives CDR1 MDHEN, CDR2 SYDVKM. The CDR3 is 15 residues long. CDR3: CASSLKGDRAQPQHF. The CDR3 nucleotides read TGTGCCAGCAGTTTAAAAGGGGACAGGGCACAGCCCCAGCATTTT.

This rearrangement joins TRBV9 to TRBJ2-7, with 8 positions matching TRBD2. After removal of 0 bases from V and 2 bases from J, the junction contained 4 bases not matched to a gene. The CDR3 extends over 15 amino acids. Germline assignment: CDR1 SGDLS and CDR2 YYNGEE. This CDR3 reads CASSVGGSGAYEQYF. For the CDR3, the DNA is TGTGCCAGCAGCGTAGGGGGTAGCGGGGCCTACGAGCAGTACTTC.

This clone was recorded only once. The J gene is TRBJ2-2, the V gene TRBV6-5, with D possibly matching TRBD2 (5 bases). V lost 6 bases and J lost 6, with 11 bases in between. The length of the CDR3 is 13 residues. Per the germline V gene, CDR1 is MNHEY and CDR2 is SVGAGI. The CDR3 nucleotides are TGTGCCAGCAGACCGCTAGCTGCCGGGGAGCTGTTTTTT. This sequence encodes CASRPLAAGELFF.

J is TRBJ2-3 and V is TRBV6-4, with 9 bases that match TRBD2. CDR1 is MRHNA, CDR2 SNTAGT, per germline. There are 15 residues in the CDR3. J lost 4 bases, V lost 0 bases, and 2 bases had no gene match. CDR3 DNA: TGTGCCAGCAGTGACTCCGCGGGAGGGTCAGATACGCAGTATTTT. It codes for CASSDSAGGSDTQYF.

The chain is built from TRBV7-4 and TRBJ1-3; 10 bases are shared with TRBD1. The germline V gene has CDR1 SGHVT and CDR2 SQSDAQ. J lost 0 bases, V lost 4 bases, and 3 bases had no gene match. The CDR3 is 16 residues long. CDR3 sequence (DNA): TGTGCCAGCAGCTCCAGACAGGGGGCCTCTGGAAACACCATATATTTT. It yields the protein CASSSRQGASGNTIYF.

The chain carries TRBV11-3 and TRBJ2-7, with 8 bases aligning to TRBD2. Looked up from germline, CDR1 is SGHNT and CDR2 is YENEEA. CDR3 length equals 14 residues. V shed 6 bases and J 1 base; nucleotides not matched to a gene: 5. CDR3 protein: CASRRSGGSYEQYF. In DNA, the CDR3 is TGTGCCAGCAGAAGGAGCGGGGGTTCCTACGAGCAGTACTTC. The full variable domain, with the rest looked up from reference TRBV11-3 and TRBJ2-7, is EAGVVQSPRYKIIEKKQPVAFWCNPISGHNTLYWYLQNLGQGPELLIRYENEEAVDDSQLPKDRFSAERLKGVDSTLKIQPAELGDSAVYLCASRRSGGSYEQYFGPGTRLTVT.

The V gene is TRBV30, the J gene TRBJ2-7; the D gene is possibly TRBD1 (5 bases). Germline V gene sequence: CDR1 GTSNPN, CDR2 SVGIG (reference sequence). This CDR3 is built from 12 residues. Between the trimmed V and J ends, which lost 3 bases and 4 bases, there was a span of 10 bases. The CDR3 DNA follows: TGTGCCTGGAGCGCGGACAAATACGAGCAGTACTTC. As protein: CAWSADKYEQYF. Based on the CDR3 plus reference TRBV30 and TRBJ2-7, the full variable domain is SQTIHQWPATLVQPVGSPLSLECTVEGTSNPNLYWYRQAAGRGLQLLFYSVGIGQISSEVPQNLSASRPQDRQFILSSKKLLLSDSGFYLCAWSADKYEQYFGPGTRLTVT.